This entry concerns a single TCR beta chain. The V and J ends lost 5 bases and 1 base, in that order; junction bases with no gene match: 6. Germline lookup yields CDR1 DFQATT and CDR2 SNEGSKA (reference sequence). The CDR3 contains 14 residues. The data stem from a study of control samples from healthy donors and cancer patients. Generated by immunoSEQ multiplex PCR, the TCRdb table keeps only in-frame clones and is missing some. The table has approximately 86,000 clones, more than 80% seen once; the top ten hold roughly 1.5%. The sequencing input was blood. The chain combines TRBV20-1 with TRBJ1-1; the match to TRBD1 covers 8 bases. The clonotype originates from a young woman in good health. The CDR3: CSAGDRGGNTEAFF. CDR3 bases: TGCAGTGCTGGTGACAGGGGCGGGAACACTGAAGCTTTCTTT.